This record concerns one T cell receptor (beta chain) sequence. The target of this receptor is not known. Per-base qualities were not stored, and no clone one base away is much larger. Receptors were amplified or captured by the immunoSEQ multiplex PCR assay. Held by TCRdb, this immuneACCESS table contains in-frame sequences only and omits some clones. Under half of the omission traces to an unresolved V gene where checked; the cause of the rest is unknown. The sample contains 75,000 to 90,000 clones, over 85% of them found a single time. The ten largest clones add up to about 0.23% of the sample. This specimen comes from a study of technical replicates of blood from several donors (TCRdb year 2017). The germline V gene yields MRHNA for CDR1 and SNTAGT for CDR2. V loses 6 bases at its end and J loses 4 bases; junction bases beyond the gene matches: 6. From the cysteine up to the phenylalanine, the CDR3 has a length of 16 residues. Only the CDR3 portion is preserved as DNA: 48 bases, with reading frame beginning at the first base.

The sequence was obtained from a human donor in good health. The rearrangement combines TRBV6-4 with TRBJ2-1, and 13 junction bases match TRBD2. The sequenced sample consisted of T cells isolated from PBMCs. CDR3 sequence: CASSMRLAGGYNEQFF. The sequence in DNA is TGTGCCAGCAGCATGAGACTAGCGGGGGGATACAATGAGCAGTTCTTC.